The 8 T cell receptor beta chains below come from one sample, sequenced in a study of blood T cell repertoires in COVID-19. The data were produced by immunoSEQ multiplex PCR, yet TCRdb's version contains in-frame clones alone and is incomplete. The profile shows around 30,000 clones, less than 95% of them singletons. The sequenced sample consisted of peripheral blood. The receptors were sampled from a man older than 75 with acute or convalescent COVID-19.

This clone is a singleton in its sample. The CDR3 here is CASSTRRQVLGYSGELFF. CDR3 DNA sequence: TGTGCCAGCAGCACCCGGAGACAGGTGCTGGGGTACAGCGGGGAGCTGTTTTTT. This chain joins TRBV21-1 and TRBJ2-2; the tabulated D call, TRBD1, remains unverified against the DNA. TRBV21-1 is assigned pseudogene status. This CDR3 region has 18 residues.

The rearrangement links TRBV3-1 (or the pseudogene TRBV3-2) to TRBJ1-1, with 8 nucleotides matching TRBD1. The V gene's germline CDR1 is LGHDT and CDR2 YNNKEL (reference sequence). J gave up 3 bases and V 3 bases, and 3 bases lay outside the gene matches. CDR3 size: 14 residues. The CDR3 loop reads CASSQVDRDTEAFF. The CDR3 nucleotides read TGTGCCAGCAGCCAGGTGGACAGGGACACTGAAGCTTTCTTT.

For the CDR3, the DNA is TGTGCCAGCAGTGATCTCCGGGGGACTAGCGGGGAGAGTTATTCCGAGCAGTACTTC. This sequence encodes CASSDLRGTSGESYSEQYF. This chain joins TRBV6-1 and TRBJ2-7; TRBD2 agrees at 13 bases. There are 19 residues in the CDR3. V lost 3 bases and J lost 6; bases outside the gene matches: 17. CDR1 and CDR2 (germline): MNHNS, SASEGT.

This chain links TRBV11-2 with TRBJ1-4; 7 bases fit TRBD1. The CDR3 totals 15 residues. The V gene's germline CDR1 is SGHAT and CDR2 FQNNGV. The V and J ends lost 1 base and 2 bases, in that order; junction bases with no gene match: 1. CDR3 bases: TGTGCCAGCAGCTTAGGGGACAGTACTAATGAAAAACTGTTTTTT. Encoded protein: CASSLGDSTNEKLFF.

The gene calls are TRBV2 and TRBJ2-6; 9 bases match TRBD1. V gave up 6 bases and J gave up 0 bases; unmatched junction bases: 6. The germline CDR1 and CDR2 sequences are SNHLY and FYNNEI. The length of the CDR3 is 17 residues. The CDR3 is CASRTGGAVSGANVLTF. CDR3 bases: TGTGCCAGCAGAACAGGGGGCGCCGTCTCTGGGGCCAACGTCCTGACTTTC. The full variable domain, in which reference TRBV2 and TRBJ2-6 provide the parts outside the CDR3, is EPEVTQTPSHQVTQMGQEVILRCVPISNHLYFYWYRQILGQKVEFLVSFYNNEISEKSEIFDDQFSVERPDGSNFTLKIRSTKLEDSAMYFCASRTGGAVSGANVLTFGAGSRLTVL.

This sequence joins TRBV11-1 and TRBJ1-3, with a possible D match to TRBD1 (5 bases). Germline V gives CDR1 SGHAT, CDR2 FQDESV (reference sequence). The CDR3 length is 12 residues. Between the trimmed V and J ends, which lost 4 bases and 8 bases, there was a span of 9 bases. The CDR3 DNA sequence: TGTGCCAGCAGCTCCGGAGGGGACACCATATATTTT. The encoded protein is CASSSGGDTIYF.

V and J are TRBV28 and TRBJ1-3; no clear D. This CDR3 has 17 amino acids. With 5 bases removed from V and 4 bases from J, the gap between germline ends came to 21 bases. Germline CDR1 MDHEN, CDR2 SYDVKM. CDR3 protein: CASSPRGFREGGNTIYF. The CDR3 nucleotides are TGTGCCAGCAGTCCTCGGGGATTCCGAGAGGGAGGAAACACCATATATTTT. The full variable domain, its missing parts supplied by reference TRBV28 and TRBJ1-3, is DVKVTQSSRYLVKRTGEKVFLECVQDMDHENMFWYRQDPGLGLRLIYFSYDVKMKEKGDIPEGYSVSREKKERFSLILESASTNQTSMYLCASSPRGFREGGNTIYFGEGSWLTVV.

J is TRBJ1-6 and V is TRBV7-9, with 7 bases aligning to TRBD1. The V and J ends lost 3 bases and 0 bases, in that order; junction bases with no gene match: 5. The length of the CDR3 is 17 residues. Germline CDR1 and CDR2: SEHNR and FQNEAQ (reference sequence). CDR3 in amino acids: CASSLDRRSSYNSPLHF. CDR3 DNA sequence: TGTGCCAGCAGCTTGGACAGGAGGAGCTCCTATAATTCACCCCTCCACTTT.